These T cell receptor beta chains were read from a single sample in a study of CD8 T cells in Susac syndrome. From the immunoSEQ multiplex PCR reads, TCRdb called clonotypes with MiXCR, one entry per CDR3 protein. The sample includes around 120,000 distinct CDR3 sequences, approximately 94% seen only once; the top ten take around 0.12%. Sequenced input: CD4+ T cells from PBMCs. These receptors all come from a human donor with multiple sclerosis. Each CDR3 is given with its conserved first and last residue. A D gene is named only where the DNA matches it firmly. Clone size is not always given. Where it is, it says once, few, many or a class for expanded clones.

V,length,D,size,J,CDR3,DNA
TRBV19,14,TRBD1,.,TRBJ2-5,CASSTGRVGETQYF,TGTGCCAGTTCGACAGGGCGCGTCGGGGAGACCCAGTACTTC
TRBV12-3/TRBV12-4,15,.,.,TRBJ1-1,CASSSTGAANTEAFF,TGTGCCAGCAGTTCCACCGGGGCCGCGAACACTGAAGCTTTCTTT
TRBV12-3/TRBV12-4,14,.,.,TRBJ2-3,CASSPSQGLDTQYF,TGTGCCAGCAGTCCATCACAGGGCTTGGATACGCAGTATTTT
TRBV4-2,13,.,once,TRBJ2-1,CASSQDKWNEQFF,TGTGCCAGCAGCCAAGACAAATGGAATGAGCAGTTCTTC
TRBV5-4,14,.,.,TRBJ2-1,CASSIARSYNEQFF,TGTGCCAGCAGTATAGCGAGATCCTACAATGAGCAGTTCTTC
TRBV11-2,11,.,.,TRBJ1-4,CASNANEKLFF,TGTGCCAGCAACGCTAATGAAAAACTGTTTTTT
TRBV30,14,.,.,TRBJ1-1,CAWSLGTTDSEAFF,TGTGCCTGGAGTCTCGGGACTACCGATAGTGAAGCTTTCTTT
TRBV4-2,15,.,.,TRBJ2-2,CASSQEGGGGGELFF,TGTGCCAGCAGCCAAGAAGGAGGGGGTGGCGGGGAGCTGTTTTTT
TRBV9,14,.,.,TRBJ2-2,CASSVDRRAGELFF,.
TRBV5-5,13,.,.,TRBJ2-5,CASSFRGTETQYF,TGTGCCAGCAGCTTCCGGGGGACGGAGACCCAGTACTTC
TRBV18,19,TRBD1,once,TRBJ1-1,CASSPPGFGTGGMNTEAFF,TGTGCCAGCTCACCACCAGGGTTCGGGACAGGGGGGATGAACACTGAAGCTTTCTTT
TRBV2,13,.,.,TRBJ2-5,CASRMYRKETQYF,TGTGCCAGCAGGATGTACAGGAAAGAGACCCAGTACTTC
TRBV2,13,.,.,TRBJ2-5,CASSTTTRETQYF,TGTGCCAGCAGCACTACCACGCGGGAGACCCAGTACTTC
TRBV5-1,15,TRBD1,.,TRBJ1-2,CASSAATGTSSGYTF,TGCGCCAGCAGCGCAGCGACAGGGACCTCCTCTGGCTACACCTTC
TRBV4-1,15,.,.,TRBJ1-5,CASSRRDYGNQPQHF,TGCGCCAGCAGCCGAAGGGATTACGGCAATCAGCCCCAGCATTTT
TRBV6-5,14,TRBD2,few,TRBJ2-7,CASSSGLASYEQYF,TGTGCCAGCAGTTCAGGACTAGCGAGTTACGAGCAGTACTTC
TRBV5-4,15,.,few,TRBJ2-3,CASSLAGGLTDTQYF,TGTGCCAGCAGCTTGGCCGGCGGGCTCACAGATACGCAGTATTTT